The 13 T cell receptor beta chains given below trace back to one sample, sequenced in a study of cytomegalovirus exposure and HLA in healthy donors. With 60 Vbeta and 13 Jbeta primers, the PCR was carried out. The table came from immunoSEQ multiplex PCR; TCRdb's copy has only in-frame clones and leaves some out. The sample lists some 150,000 clones; 70% to 85% were seen once. The sample consisted of PBMCs. These receptors originate from a woman under 40 in good health and CMV-seronegative.

Only a few counts were recorded for this clone. CDR3 loop: CASSLAWNTEAFF. The CDR3 bases are TGCGCCAGCAGCCTGGCCTGGAACACTGAAGCTTTCTTT. This sequence joins TRBV4-3 and TRBJ1-1; D is unclear. Germline lookup yields CDR1 LGHNA and CDR2 YSLEER. V lost 4 bases to trimming and J lost 1 base, with 7 bases between them. This CDR3 region has 13 residues.

The CDR3 DNA follows: TGTGCCAGCAGTGTAGGGCAGGGCCTCTATCAGCCCCAGCATTTT. Translating gives CASSVGQGLYQPQHF. The V and J genes are TRBV6-1 and TRBJ1-5; TRBD1 is a possible D gene (5 bases). The CDR3 runs to 15 residues. Germline-derived CDR1 and CDR2 are MNHNS and SASEGT. The V gene lost 4 bases and the J gene lost 5 bases, with 15 bases spanning the gap.

This sequence joins TRBV9 and TRBJ2-7; D is perhaps TRBD2 (5 bases). V lost 0 bases, J lost 2 bases, and 15 bases lay in between. From germline, CDR1 is SGDLS and CDR2 YYNGEE. This CDR3 has 16 amino acids. CDR3 protein: CASSVAPHGKPYEQYF. For the CDR3, the DNA is TGTGCCAGCAGCGTAGCACCCCACGGGAAGCCCTACGAGCAGTACTTC.

The J gene is TRBJ2-2, the V gene TRBV5-4; 13 bases line up with TRBD2. The CDR3 is 15 amino acids. Germline CDR1 SGHNT, CDR2 YYREEE (reference sequence). The junction had 0 bases not matched to a gene; V was cut back by 0 bases and J by 7 bases. The CDR3 loop reads CASSLGLAGGGELFF. CDR3 DNA: TGTGCCAGCAGCTTGGGACTAGCGGGAGGCGGGGAGCTGTTTTTT. The whole variable domain, filled in from reference TRBV5-4 and TRBJ2-2, reads ETGVTQSPTHLIKTRGQQVTLRCSSQSGHNTVSWYQQALGQGPQFIFQYYREEENGRGNFPPRFSGLQFPNYSSELNVNALELDDSALYLCASSLGLAGGGELFFGEGSRLTVL.

The chain links TRBV5-5 to TRBJ1-6, with TRBD1 identical over 12 bases. V was pared by 1 base and J by 1 base, with 9 bases of the junction left unmatched. Germline loops: CDR1 SGHKS, CDR2 YYEKEE (reference sequence). The CDR3 is made up of 20 amino acids. CDR3 region: CASSLRGTGGLGSYNSPLHF. Here the CDR3 DNA reads TGTGCCAGCAGCTTGAGGGGGACAGGGGGCTTGGGGTCCTATAATTCACCCCTCCACTTT.

This chain connects TRBV19 to TRBJ1-1; TRBD1 matches at 8 bases. Looked up from germline, CDR1 is LNHDA and CDR2 is SQIVND (reference sequence). J was trimmed by 1 base and V by 3 bases; bases with no gene match: 4. The CDR3 runs to 15 residues. CDR3 region: CASSIVGQGNTEAFF. The CDR3 bases are TGTGCCAGTAGTATTGTTGGACAGGGGAACACTGAAGCTTTCTTT.

With regard to this clone: Other DNA sequences from this sample encode an identical CDR3 as well. The rearrangement links TRBV18 to TRBJ1-4, with D hard to call. The CDR3 extends over 13 amino acids. Germline V CDR1 and CDR2: KGHSH, LQKENI. V lost 3 bases to trimming and J lost 7 bases, with 9 bases between them. The DNA for the CDR3 is TGTGCCAGCTCACCCCCTTCGAGTGAAAAACTGTTTTTT. Encoded protein: CASSPPSSEKLFF.

The rearrangement joins TRBV5-8 to TRBJ2-5; tentatively, D is TRBD1 (6 bases). V lost 0 bases to trimming and J lost 5 bases, with 17 bases between them. CDR1 is SGHTS, CDR2 YDEGEE, per germline. This CDR3 spans 16 amino acids. In DNA, the CDR3 is TGTGCCAGCAGCTTGGGACTACGGGACACCGGCGAGACCCAGTACTTC. This encodes CASSLGLRDTGETQYF.

This clone was recorded once. The chain joins TRBV19 to TRBJ2-6; D is possibly TRBD2 (7 bases). CDR3 length equals 17 residues. Looked up from germline, CDR1 is LNHDA and CDR2 is SQIVND (reference sequence). Trimming removed 6 bases from V and 2 bases from J, with 17 bases in between. CDR3 residues: CASRNTGRDTGANVLTF. CDR3 coding DNA: TGTGCCAGTAGAAATACAGGGAGGGATACTGGGGCCAACGTCCTGACTTTC.

This clone was seen just once. The chain carries TRBV29-1 and TRBJ2-2; 7 nucleotides agree with TRBD2. CDR3 length: 13 residues. CDR1 is SQVTM and CDR2 is ANQGSEA in the germline V gene. J lost 5 bases, V lost 8 bases, and 8 bases had no gene match. The CDR3 nucleotides read TGCAGCTTTAGTCGGACTAGTACCGGGGAGCTGTTTTTT. It translates to CSFSRTSTGELFF.

The rearrangement links TRBV27 to TRBJ2-3; TRBD2 aligns across 8 bases. This CDR3 comprises 15 residues. Germline loops: CDR1 MNHEY, CDR2 SMNVEV (reference sequence). With 7 bases clipped from V and 0 bases from J, the junction kept 6 bases outside the gene matches. The CDR3 loop reads CASNPLAASTDTQYF. In DNA, the CDR3 is TGTGCCAGCAACCCACTAGCGGCAAGCACAGATACGCAGTATTTT.

A word on this clone: The sample contains more than one DNA sequence encoding this CDR3. This sequence joins TRBV4-2 and TRBJ1-1; possibly TRBD1 for D (5 bases). This CDR3 contains 13 residues. Germline lookup yields CDR1 LGHNA and CDR2 YNFKEQ. The V end was cut by 6 bases, the J end by 11 bases, with 19 bases between. Written as DNA, the CDR3 is TGTGCCAGCAGAGATTATCGGGGGACCTGGGCTTTCTTT. This codes for CASRDYRGTWAFF.

The J gene is TRBJ1-1, the V gene TRBV6-5; D not certain. There are 13 residues in the CDR3. V was shortened by 6 bases and J by 0 bases, with 8 bases between the two germline ends. CDR1 MNHEY and CDR2 SVGAGI come from the germline V gene. CDR3 coding DNA: TGTGCCAGCAGACGAGACATGAACACTGAAGCTTTCTTT. Amino acids: CASRRDMNTEAFF.